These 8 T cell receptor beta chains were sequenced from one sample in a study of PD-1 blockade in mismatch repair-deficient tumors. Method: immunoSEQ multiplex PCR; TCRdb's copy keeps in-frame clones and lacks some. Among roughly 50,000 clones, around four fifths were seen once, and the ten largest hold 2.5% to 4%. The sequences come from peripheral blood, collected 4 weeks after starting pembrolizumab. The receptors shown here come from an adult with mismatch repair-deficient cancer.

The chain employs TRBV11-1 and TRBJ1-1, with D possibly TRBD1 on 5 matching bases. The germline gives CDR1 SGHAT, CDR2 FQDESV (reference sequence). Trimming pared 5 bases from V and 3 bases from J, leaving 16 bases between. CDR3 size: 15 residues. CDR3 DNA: TGTGCCAGCAGCGAAGGGGATAGGGGTTACACTGAAGCTTTCTTT. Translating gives CASSEGDRGYTEAFF.

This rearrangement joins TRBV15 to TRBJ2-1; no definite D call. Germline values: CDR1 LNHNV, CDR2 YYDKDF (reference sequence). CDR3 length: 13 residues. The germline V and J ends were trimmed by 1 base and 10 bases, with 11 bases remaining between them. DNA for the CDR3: TGTGCCACCAGCAGAGGGTGGGCCTGGGAGCAGTTCTTC. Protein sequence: CATSRGWAWEQFF.

This chain's CDR3 is CASSAYLADYNEQFF. CDR3 bases: TGTGCCAGCAGCGCCTACCTAGCAGACTACAATGAGCAGTTCTTC. The V call is TRBV9, the J call TRBJ2-1, with D tentatively TRBD2 (5 bases). Germline V gene data show CDR1 as SGDLS and CDR2 as YYNGEE. Trimming removed 3 bases at V and 3 bases at J, with 13 bases between. The CDR3 spans 15 residues.

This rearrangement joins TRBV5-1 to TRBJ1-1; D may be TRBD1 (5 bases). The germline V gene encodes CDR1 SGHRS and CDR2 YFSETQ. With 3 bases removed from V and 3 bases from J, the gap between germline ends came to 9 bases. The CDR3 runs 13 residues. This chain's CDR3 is CASSWGGDTEAFF. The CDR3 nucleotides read TGCGCCAGCAGCTGGGGCGGGGACACTGAAGCTTTCTTT.

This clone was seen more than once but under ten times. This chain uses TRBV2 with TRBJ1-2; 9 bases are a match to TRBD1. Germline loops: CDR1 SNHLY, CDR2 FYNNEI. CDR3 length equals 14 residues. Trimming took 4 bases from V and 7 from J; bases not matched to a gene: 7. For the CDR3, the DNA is TGTGCCAGCAGTGCCGGGACAGGGATTGGTGGCTACACCTTC. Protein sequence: CASSAGTGIGGYTF.

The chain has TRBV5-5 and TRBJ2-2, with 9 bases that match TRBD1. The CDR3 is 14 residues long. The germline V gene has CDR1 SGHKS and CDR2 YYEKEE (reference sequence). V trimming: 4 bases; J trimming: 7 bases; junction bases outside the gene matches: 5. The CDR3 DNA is TGTGCCAGCAGCCTGGGACAGGGAATCGGGGAGCTGTTTTTT. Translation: CASSLGQGIGELFF.

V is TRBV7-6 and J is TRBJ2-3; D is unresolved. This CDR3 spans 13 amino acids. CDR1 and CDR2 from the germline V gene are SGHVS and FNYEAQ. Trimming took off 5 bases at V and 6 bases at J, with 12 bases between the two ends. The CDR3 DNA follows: TGTGCCAGCAGCGGACCGACATGGGATACGCAGTATTTT. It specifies CASSGPTWDTQYF.

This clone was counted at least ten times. CDR3 nucleotide sequence: TGTGCCAGCAGCTCCGGGACAGGGTACTATGGCTACACCTTC. Translation gives CASSSGTGYYGYTF. V gene TRBV5-4 combines with J gene TRBJ1-2; 9 bases map to TRBD1. Germline V CDR1 and CDR2: SGHNT, YYREEE (reference sequence). The J segment lost 3 bases and the V segment lost 3 bases, leaving 3 bases of the junction unmatched. This CDR3 has 14 amino acids.